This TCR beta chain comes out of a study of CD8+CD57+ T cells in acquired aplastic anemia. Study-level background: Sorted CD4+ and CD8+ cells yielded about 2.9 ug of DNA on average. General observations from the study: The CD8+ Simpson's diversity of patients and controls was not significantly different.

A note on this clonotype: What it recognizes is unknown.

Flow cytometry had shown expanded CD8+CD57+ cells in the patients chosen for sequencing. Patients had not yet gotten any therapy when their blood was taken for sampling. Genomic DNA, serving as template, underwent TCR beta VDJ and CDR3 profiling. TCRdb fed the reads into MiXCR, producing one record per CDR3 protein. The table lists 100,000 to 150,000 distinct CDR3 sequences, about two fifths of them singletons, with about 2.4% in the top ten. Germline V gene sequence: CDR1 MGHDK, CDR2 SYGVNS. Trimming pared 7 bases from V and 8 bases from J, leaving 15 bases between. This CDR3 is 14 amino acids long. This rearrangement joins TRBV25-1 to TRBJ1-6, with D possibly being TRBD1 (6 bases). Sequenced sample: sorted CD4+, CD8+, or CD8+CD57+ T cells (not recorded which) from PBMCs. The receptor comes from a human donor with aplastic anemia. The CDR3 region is CASTPEGVHSPLHF. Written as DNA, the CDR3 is TGTGCCAGCACTCCCGAGGGGGTCCATTCACCCCTCCACTTT.